Below, one T cell receptor beta chain is given with its context. Its specificity is unknown. Clones were sequenced by immunoSEQ multiplex PCR, and TCRdb holds only the in-frame ones, with some missing. The sample yields 150,000 or so clones, around 90% seen once. Germline V CDR1 and CDR2: LGHDT, YNNKEL (reference sequence). The CDR3 contains 12 residues. The V and J ends lost 3 bases and 5 bases respectively, with 7 bases between them. This record comes from a study of T cell responses to AZD1222 COVID-19 vaccine. Findings and limits, study-wide: Clonal diversity may have been underestimated in mostly white British donors.

The chain uses TRBV3-1 (or the pseudogene TRBV3-2) and TRBJ1-1; D gene uncertain. Sequenced material: peripheral blood, taken on day 0 of AZD1222 vaccination. This sequence was found in an adult in good health. The chain's CDR3 is CASSHPETEAFF. Written as DNA, the CDR3 is TGTGCCAGCAGCCATCCTGAGACTGAAGCTTTCTTT.